This T cell receptor beta chain stems from a study of blood T cell repertoires in COVID-19. At the level of the study: The United States, Italy and Spain provided the acute and convalescent COVID-19 samples. Nucleic acid was either cDNA or gDNA, and it came from T cells, B-cell-depleted T cells, or PBMCs.

The authors' processing: Reference gene primer amplification gave estimated nucleated cell counts. Sequencing was performed with immunoSEQ multiplex PCR; in TCRdb, only in-frame clones are kept and a portion is missing. V, J and clone size reflect that table, while D and trimming were determined from the DNA. The sample lists around 190,000 clones; more than 75% were seen once. This clone is deemed medium-sized. Per the germline V gene, CDR1 is SGHVS and CDR2 is FNYEAQ. This CDR3 has 15 residues. V shed 4 bases, J shed 6 bases, and the junction held 7 bases outside the gene matches. Sequencing input: peripheral blood. The rearrangement joins TRBV7-6 to TRBJ1-1, with TRBD1 identical over 11 bases. The sequence was obtained from a woman older than 75 with acute or convalescent COVID-19. The CDR3 region is CASSSGTGGMPEAFF. The CDR3 coding sequence is TGTGCCAGCAGCTCTGGGACAGGGGGTATGCCTGAAGCTTTCTTT. Drawing the rest from reference TRBV7-6 and TRBJ1-1, the complete variable domain is GAGVSQSPRYKVTKRGQDVALRCDPISGHVSLYWYRQALGQGPEFLTYFNYEAQQDKSGLPNDRFSAERPEGSISTLTIQRTEQRDSAMYRCASSSGTGGMPEAFFGQGTRLTVV.